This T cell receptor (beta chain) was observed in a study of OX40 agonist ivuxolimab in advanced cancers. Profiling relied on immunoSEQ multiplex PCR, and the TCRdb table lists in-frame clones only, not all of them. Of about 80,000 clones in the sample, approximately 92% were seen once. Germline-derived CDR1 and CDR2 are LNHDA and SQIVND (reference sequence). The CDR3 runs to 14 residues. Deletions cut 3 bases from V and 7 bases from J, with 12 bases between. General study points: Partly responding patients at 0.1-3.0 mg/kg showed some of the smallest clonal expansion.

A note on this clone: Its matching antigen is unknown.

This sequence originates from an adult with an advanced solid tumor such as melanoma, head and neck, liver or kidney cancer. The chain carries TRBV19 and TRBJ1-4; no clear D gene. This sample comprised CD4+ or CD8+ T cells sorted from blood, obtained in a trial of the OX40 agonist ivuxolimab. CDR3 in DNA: TGTGCCAGTAGTATTGGGTCGGGGATTGAAAAACTGTTTTTT. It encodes CASSIGSGIEKLFF.